The following is a TCR beta chain sequence with its context. Its target is unknown. These data are taken from a study of T cell responses to AZD1222 COVID-19 vaccine. Study-level findings and limits: Clonal diversity was possibly underestimated; the donors were predominantly white British and more often female.

The germline CDR1 and CDR2 sequences are MNHEY and SVGAGI. This CDR3 is built from 12 residues. V gave up 10 bases and J gave up 0 bases, with 7 bases separating them. Assay used: immunoSEQ multiplex PCR; TCRdb lists only in-frame clones, some missing. Here the sample spans around 120,000 clones, around 84% being singletons. The sequenced sample was peripheral blood, obtained 28 days after the second AZD1222 dose. This sequence joins TRBV6-5 and TRBJ1-3; D is ambiguous. This clonotype originated in an adult who received the AZD1222 COVID-19 vaccine. Here the CDR3 reads CATLGSGNTIYF. CDR3 nucleotide sequence: TGTGCCACCCTTGGCTCTGGAAACACCATATATTTT.